Following are 10 T cell receptor beta chains from one sample sequenced in a study of T cell repertoires in cytomegalovirus infection. TCRdb re-called the reads through MiXCR, storing one row per CDR3 protein. The sample carries about 900,000 distinct CDR3 sequences, approximately 31% recorded once. Their antigen targets remain unknown. Sequencing used cultured CD8+ T cells from PBMCs, obtained from culture after CMV antigen stimulation. These receptors were obtained from a human donor in good health (CMV status not recorded). Some clones in this sample may be carry-over from other donors' samples.

The CDR3 coding sequence is TGTGCCAGCAGTTCCCCGGGCCGGAGCTCCTATAATTCACCCCTCCACTTT. This sequence encodes CASSSPGRSSYNSPLHF. The chain recombines TRBV6-2 or TRBV6-3 with TRBJ1-6; D remains ambiguous. V lost 4 bases, J lost 0 bases, and 13 bases lay in between. CDR3 size: 17 residues. Germline CDR1 reads MNHEY; CDR2 reads SVGEGT.

The CDR3 nucleotides read TGTGCCAGCAGTTATATCCTATCCTACAGGGGGGATGAGCAGTTCTTC. Encoded protein: CASSYILSYRGDEQFF. The rearrangement links TRBV27 to TRBJ2-1; 8 nucleotides line up with TRBD1. Trimming cost V 4 bases and J 8 bases; bases outside gene matches: 13. The CDR3 spans 16 residues. Germline CDR1 and CDR2: MNHEY and SMNVEV (reference sequence).

This clonotype was observed a handful of times. This chain links TRBV28 with TRBJ1-5, with 8 bases that match TRBD1. This CDR3 has 14 amino acids. CDR1 MDHEN and CDR2 SYDVKM come from the germline V gene. V was pared by 6 bases and J by 6 bases, with 7 bases of the junction left unmatched. The CDR3 here is CASSLDREFQPQHF. The CDR3 nucleotides are TGTGCCAGCAGCCTGGACAGGGAGTTTCAGCCCCAGCATTTT.

The DNA for the CDR3 is TGTGCCAGCAGTTATTACAACACTGAAGCTTTCTTT. Protein: CASSYYNTEAFF. The chain combines TRBV6-2 or TRBV6-3 with TRBJ1-1; D ambiguous. V was pared by 3 bases and J by 2 bases, with 4 bases between. The CDR3 is 12 residues long. Looked up from germline, CDR1 is MNHEY and CDR2 is SVGEGT.

The rearrangement uses TRBV6-5 and TRBJ1-4; no firm D call. The CDR3 covers 15 residues. Germline CDR1 and CDR2: MNHEY and SVGAGI. The V end lost 0 bases, the J end lost 8 bases, and 13 bases lay between the germline ends. CDR3 loop: CASSYSVWAGEKLFF. The CDR3 nucleotides are TGTGCCAGCAGTTACTCGGTATGGGCTGGGGAAAAACTGTTTTTT.

The gene calls are TRBV28 and TRBJ2-7; no definite D call. Per the germline V gene, CDR1 is MDHEN and CDR2 is SYDVKM. CDR3 length equals 15 residues. Between the trimmed V and J ends, which lost 5 bases and 3 bases, there was a span of 17 bases. CDR3 loop: CASSPQLVPLYEQYV. Here the CDR3 DNA reads TGTGCCAGCAGTCCCCAGTTGGTTCCGCTCTACGAGCAGTACGTC.

This sequence joins TRBV6-1 and TRBJ2-2, with 8 bases lining up with TRBD2. Losses at the gene ends were 6 bases for V and 6 bases for J; bases not matched to a gene: 9. Germline loops: CDR1 MNHNS, CDR2 SASEGT. The CDR3 runs to 15 residues. The CDR3 protein is CASRAGTSPAGELFF. For the CDR3, the DNA is TGTGCCAGCAGGGCCGGGACTAGTCCGGCCGGGGAGCTGTTTTTT.

The table lists this clonotype with many counts. The chain combines TRBV7-2 with TRBJ1-5, with no clear D. Germline V gives CDR1 SGHTA, CDR2 FQGNSA. The CDR3 consists of 15 residues. The V end lost 5 bases, the J end lost 3 bases, and 14 bases lay between the germline ends. CDR3 region: CASSPREALNQPQHF. CDR3 DNA: TGTGCCAGCAGCCCCCGAGAAGCCCTCAATCAGCCCCAGCATTTT.

This clonotype was found a few times. The rearrangement links TRBV29-1 to TRBJ2-1, with a weak D call TRBD2 (5 bases). Trimming stripped 6 bases from V and 0 bases from J, with 12 bases between. This CDR3 contains 14 residues. Germline V CDR1 and CDR2: SQVTM, ANQGSEA. CDR3 nucleotide sequence: TGCAGCGTGACCGGCACTAGCTCCTACAATGAGCAGTTCTTC. It encodes CSVTGTSSYNEQFF.

This clonotype showed up just a few times. The chain links TRBV9 to TRBJ1-1; 7 bases are shared with TRBD1. The CDR3 is 15 residues long. From germline, CDR1 is SGDLS and CDR2 YYNGEE. V dropped 4 bases and J dropped 10; count of bases not matched to a gene: 16. CDR3 nucleotide sequence: TGTGCCAGCAGCTCCACCTCGGGGAGGGGGCATGGAGCTTTCTTT. It specifies CASSSTSGRGHGAFF.